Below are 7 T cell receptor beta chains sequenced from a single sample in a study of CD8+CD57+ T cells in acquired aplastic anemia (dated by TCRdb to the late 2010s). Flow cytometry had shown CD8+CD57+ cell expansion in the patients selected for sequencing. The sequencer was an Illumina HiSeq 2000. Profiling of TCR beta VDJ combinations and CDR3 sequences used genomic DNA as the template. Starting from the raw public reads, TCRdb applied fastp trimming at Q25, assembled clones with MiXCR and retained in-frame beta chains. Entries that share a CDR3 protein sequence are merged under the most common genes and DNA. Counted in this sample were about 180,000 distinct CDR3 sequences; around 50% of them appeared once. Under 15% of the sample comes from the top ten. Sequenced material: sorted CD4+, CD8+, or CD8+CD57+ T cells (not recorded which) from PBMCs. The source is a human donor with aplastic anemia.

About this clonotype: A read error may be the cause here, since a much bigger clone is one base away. CDR3 DNA sequence: TGTGACAGCAGTTTCTTCCGGAGCTCCTACAATGAGCAGTTCTTC. The encoded protein is CDSSFFRSSYNEQFF. V is TRBV24-1 and J is TRBJ2-1, with unresolved D. This CDR3 spans 15 amino acids. CDR1 and CDR2 (germline): KGHDR, SFDVKD.

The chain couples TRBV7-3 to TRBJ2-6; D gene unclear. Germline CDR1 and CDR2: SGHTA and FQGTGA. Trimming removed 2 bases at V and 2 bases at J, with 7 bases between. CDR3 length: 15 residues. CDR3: CASSLRLPGANVLTF. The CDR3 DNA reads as TGTGCCAGCAGCTTACGGCTCCCTGGGGCCAACGTCCTGACTTTC.

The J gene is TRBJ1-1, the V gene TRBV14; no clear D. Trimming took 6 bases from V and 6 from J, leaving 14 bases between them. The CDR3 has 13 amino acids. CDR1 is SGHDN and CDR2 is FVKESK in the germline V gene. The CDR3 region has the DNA TGTGCCAGCAGAAAGGTGGCGTCAGCTGAAGCTTTCTTT. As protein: CASRKVASAEAFF.

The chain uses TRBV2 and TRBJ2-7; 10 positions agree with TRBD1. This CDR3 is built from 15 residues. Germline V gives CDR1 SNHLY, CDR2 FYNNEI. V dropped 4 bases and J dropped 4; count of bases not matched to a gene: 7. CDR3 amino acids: CASSVPTGGQYEQYF. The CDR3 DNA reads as TGTGCCAGCAGTGTTCCGACAGGGGGCCAATACGAGCAGTACTTC.

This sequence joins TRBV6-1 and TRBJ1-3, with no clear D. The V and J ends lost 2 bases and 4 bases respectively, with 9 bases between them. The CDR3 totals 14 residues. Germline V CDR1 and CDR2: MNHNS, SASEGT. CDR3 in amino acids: CASSETKAGNTIYF. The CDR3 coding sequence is TGTGCCAGCAGTGAAACTAAAGCGGGAAACACCATATATTTT.

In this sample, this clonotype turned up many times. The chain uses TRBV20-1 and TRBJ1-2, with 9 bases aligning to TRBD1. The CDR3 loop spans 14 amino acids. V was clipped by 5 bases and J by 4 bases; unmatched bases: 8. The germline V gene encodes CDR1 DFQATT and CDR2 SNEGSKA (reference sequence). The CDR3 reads CSALGQGQSYGYTF. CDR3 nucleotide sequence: TGCAGTGCTCTGGGACAGGGACAGTCCTATGGCTACACCTTC.

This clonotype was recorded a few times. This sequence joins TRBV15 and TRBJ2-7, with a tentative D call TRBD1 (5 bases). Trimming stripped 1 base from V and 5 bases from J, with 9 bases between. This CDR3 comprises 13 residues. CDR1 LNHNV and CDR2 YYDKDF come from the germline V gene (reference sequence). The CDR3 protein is CATSRVVGDEQYF. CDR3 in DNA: TGTGCCACCAGCAGAGTGGTAGGGGACGAGCAGTACTTC.